Shown below are 4 T cell receptor beta chains from a single sample sequenced in a study of Ad26.COV2.S vaccination and SARS-CoV-2 variants. Clones were read by immunoSEQ multiplex PCR, and TCRdb kept only the in-frame ones, dropping some. The sample lists about 430,000 clones, about nine tenths occurring once. Treatment defined: approximately 18 received Ad26.COV2.S at low or high dose, single or two shots; 5 received placebo; per-sample allocation not given. Repertoires come from day 63 after the first vaccine or placebo injection. The specimen comprised peripheral blood, sampled in a trial of Ad26.COV2.S vaccine versus placebo. These receptor sequences come from a person aged 18-60 years who received the Ad26.COV2.S COVID-19 vaccine or a placebo.

This rearrangement joins TRBV29-1 to TRBJ2-1, with TRBD1 as a possible D gene (6 bases). Trimming took 0 bases from V and 2 from J, leaving 14 bases between them. The CDR3 extends over 16 amino acids. Germline CDR1 and CDR2: SQVTM and ANQGSEA. CDR3 sequence (DNA): TGCAGCGTTGAAGATATGGGGCAGGGGCCCTACAATGAGCAGTTCTTC. Translation: CSVEDMGQGPYNEQFF.

The chain carries TRBV27 and TRBJ2-4, with TRBD1 as a possible D gene (7 bases). There are 15 residues in the CDR3. Germline V gene lookup returns CDR1 MNHEY and CDR2 SMNVEV (reference sequence). Trimming left V 6 bases short and J 6 bases short, with 18 bases between. The CDR3 nucleotides read TGTGCCAGCAGGACGTTAGGGCAGGGGGGAAACATTCAGTACTTC. The encoded protein is CASRTLGQGGNIQYF.

In this sample, this clone turned up a few times. V gene TRBV30 combines with J gene TRBJ1-2; weak D call: TRBD1 (6 bases). The CDR3 is 13 residues long. V was trimmed by 2 bases and J by 4 bases, leaving 11 bases between them. CDR1 GTSNPN and CDR2 SVGIG come from the germline V gene (reference sequence). CDR3 nucleotide sequence: TGTGCCTGGAGTCCTGGACAGTTCTATGGCTACACCTTC. Its protein is CAWSPGQFYGYTF.

The J gene is TRBJ2-1, the V gene TRBV30, with 10 bases lining up with TRBD2. Unmatched junction bases numbered 7, after V lost 2 bases and J lost 6 bases. The CDR3 length is 15 residues. Germline loops: CDR1 GTSNPN, CDR2 SVGIG (reference sequence). The CDR3 DNA is TGTGCCTGGAGTTTTGCTAGCGGGAGCCGCAATGAGCAGTTCTTC. Translated: CAWSFASGSRNEQFF.